Here is one T cell receptor beta chain with its context. Its antigen is still unknown. This entry is derived from a study of cytomegalovirus exposure and HLA in healthy donors. General study results and limits: It is likely that the observed cluster of highly shared sequence variants was a sequencing artifact. When the data were analyzed later, several of the most significant clusters appeared to be linked to common viral pathogens. Analysis performed later showed TCR beta chains linked to HLA being more clonally expanded than equally common others.

In the PCR, 60 Vbeta and 13 Jbeta primers were used. Clones were sequenced by immunoSEQ multiplex PCR, and TCRdb holds only the in-frame ones, with some missing. The sample includes approximately 290,000 clones, approximately 80% of them seen just once. The TCR comes from a girl aged 2-15 years in good health and CMV-seronegative. The sample consisted of PBMCs.

For the CDR3, the DNA is TGCGCCAGCAGTTTGGACACCTTAGCGGGAAGGGAGCAGTACTTC. Protein: CASSLDTLAGREQYF. The V and J genes are TRBV10-1 and TRBJ2-5; TRBD2 agrees at 8 bases. Germline V gene data show CDR1 as WNHNN and CDR2 as SYGVQD (reference sequence). The CDR3 consists of 15 residues. The J segment lost 11 bases and the V segment lost 5 bases, leaving 16 bases of the junction unmatched.